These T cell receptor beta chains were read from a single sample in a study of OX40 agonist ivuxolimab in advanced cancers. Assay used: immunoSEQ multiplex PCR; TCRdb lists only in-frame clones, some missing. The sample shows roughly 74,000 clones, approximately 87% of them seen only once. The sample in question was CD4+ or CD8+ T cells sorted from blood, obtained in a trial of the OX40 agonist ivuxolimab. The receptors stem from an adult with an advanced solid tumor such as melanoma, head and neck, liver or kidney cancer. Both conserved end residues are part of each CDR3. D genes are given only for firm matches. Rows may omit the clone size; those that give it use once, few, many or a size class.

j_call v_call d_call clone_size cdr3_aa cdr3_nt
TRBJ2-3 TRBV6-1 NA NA CASRAGLVADTQYF TGTGCCAGCCGTGCCGGTCTGGTCGCAGATACGCAGTATTTT
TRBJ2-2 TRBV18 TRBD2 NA CASSQLSGAPAGELFF TGTGCCAGCTCACAGTTAAGCGGGGCTCCCGCCGGGGAGCTGTTTTTT
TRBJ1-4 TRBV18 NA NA CASSPGLEEKLFF TGTGCCAGCTCACCAGGACTGGAGGAAAAACTGTTTTTT
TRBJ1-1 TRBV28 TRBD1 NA CASSLGTGEGEAFF TGTGCCAGCAGTCTCGGGACAGGAGAAGGTGAAGCTTTCTTT
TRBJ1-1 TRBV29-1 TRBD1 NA CSVEEPRGQIAFF TGCAGCGTTGAAGAGCCCAGGGGGCAAATTGCTTTCTTT
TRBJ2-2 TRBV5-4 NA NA CASSFRIGRDTGELFF TGTGCCAGCAGCTTTAGAATCGGACGAGACACCGGGGAGCTGTTTTTT
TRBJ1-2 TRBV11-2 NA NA CASNNVNDGYTF TGTGCCAGCAACAATGTAAACGATGGCTACACCTTC
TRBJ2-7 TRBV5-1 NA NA CASSLEPGRDYEQYF TGCGCCAGCAGCTTGGAGCCTGGACGGGACTACGAGCAGTACTTC
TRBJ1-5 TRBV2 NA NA CASSLDQGRNQPQHF TGTGCCAGCTCATTAGACCAGGGAAGGAATCAGCCCCAGCATTTT
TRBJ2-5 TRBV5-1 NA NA CASSLGVQETQYF TGCGCCAGCAGCTTGGGAGTCCAAGAGACCCAGTACTTC
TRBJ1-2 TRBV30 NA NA CAWSDTLTYGYTF TGTGCCTGGAGTGACACCCTCACCTATGGCTACACCTTC
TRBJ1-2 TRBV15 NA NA CATSRRTLNTYGYTF TGTGCCACCAGCAGGAGGACACTAAATACCTATGGCTACACCTTC
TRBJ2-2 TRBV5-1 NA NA CASRVDAGELFF TGCGCCAGCCGCGTCGACGCCGGGGAGCTGTTTTTT
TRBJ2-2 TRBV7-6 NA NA CASSLAPPGLTGELFF TGTGCCAGCAGCTTAGCTCCCCCAGGGTTGACCGGGGAGCTGTTTTTT
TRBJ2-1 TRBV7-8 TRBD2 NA CASSSSGGVNEQFF TGTGCCAGCAGTTCTAGCGGGGGAGTGAATGAGCAGTTCTTC
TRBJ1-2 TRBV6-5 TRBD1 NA CASSYGQGGNYGYTF TGTGCCAGCAGCTACGGACAGGGGGGGAACTATGGCTACACCTTC
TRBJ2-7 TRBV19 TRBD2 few CASSKGSSGNYEQYF TGTGCCAGTAGTAAAGGGTCTAGCGGGAACTACGAGCAGTACTTC
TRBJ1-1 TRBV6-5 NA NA CASSSPGMGNTEAFF TGTGCCAGCAGTAGCCCAGGGATGGGGAACACTGAAGCTTTCTTT
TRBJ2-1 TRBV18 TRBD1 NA CASSEDRDPPSGNEQFF TGTGCCAGCTCAGAAGACAGGGACCCCCCCTCAGGGAATGAGCAGTTCTTC
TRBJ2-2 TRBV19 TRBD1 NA CASTRGGQSGELFF TGTGCCAGTACTAGAGGGGGCCAGAGCGGGGAGCTGTTTTTT
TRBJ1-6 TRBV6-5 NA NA CASRALRNSPLHF TGTGCCAGCCGGGCCCTTCGGAATTCACCCCTCCACTTT
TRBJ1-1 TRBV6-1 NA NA CASSEARGEPAFF TGTGCCAGCAGTGAAGCGCGGGGAGAACCGGCTTTCTTT
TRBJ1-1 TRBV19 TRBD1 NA CASSMTYRGTEAFF TGTGCCAGTAGTATGACTTACAGGGGCACTGAAGCTTTCTTT
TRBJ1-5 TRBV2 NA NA CASTRGLKNSNQPQHF TGTGCCAGCACCCGGGGCCTAAAGAATAGCAATCAGCCCCAGCATTTT
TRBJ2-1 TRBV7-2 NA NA CASSPDYSSYNEQFF TGTGCCAGCAGCCCGGACTACAGCTCCTACAATGAGCAGTTCTTC
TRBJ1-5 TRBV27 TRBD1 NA CASSFRPMDRGNQPQHF TGTGCCAGCAGTTTCCGACCCATGGACAGGGGAAATCAGCCCCAGCATTTT
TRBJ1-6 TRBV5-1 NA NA CASSLGGDVYNSPLHF TGCGCCAGCAGCTTGGGAGGGGATGTCTATAATTCACCCCTCCACTTT
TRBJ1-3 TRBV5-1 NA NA CASSLWAGASGNTIYF TGCGCCAGCAGCTTGTGGGCGGGGGCGTCTGGAAACACCATATATTTT
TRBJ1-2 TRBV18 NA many CASSPGRPANYGYTF TGTGCCAGCTCACCCGGACGGCCTGCTAACTATGGCTACACCTTC
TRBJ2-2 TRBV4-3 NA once CASSQWGEELFF TGCGCCAGCAGCCAATGGGGCGAGGAGCTGTTTTTT
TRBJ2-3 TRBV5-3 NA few CARSSHLLTPRKVTDTQYF TGTGCCAGAAGCTCCCACCTACTAACCCCCAGGAAGGTCACAGATACGCAGTATTTT
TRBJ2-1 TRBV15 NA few CATSRDLRGTEQFF TGTGCCACCAGCAGAGATCTTAGGGGGACTGAGCAGTTCTTC
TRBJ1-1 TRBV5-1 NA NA CASSLKRDTEAFF TGCGCCAGCAGCTTGAAAAGGGACACTGAAGCTTTCTTT
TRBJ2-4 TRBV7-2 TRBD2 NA CASSSGLAGITSIQYF TGTGCCAGCAGCTCCGGACTAGCGGGAATAACAAGCATTCAGTACTTC
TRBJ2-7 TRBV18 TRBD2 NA CASSPSSGRTYEQYF TGTGCCAGCTCACCCTCTAGCGGGAGGACCTACGAGCAGTACTTC
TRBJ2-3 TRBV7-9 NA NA CASSLGTDTQYF TGTGCCAGCAGCTTAGGCACAGATACGCAGTATTTT
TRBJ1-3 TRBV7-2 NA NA CASSLRDTRNTIYF TGTGCCAGCAGCTTACGGGACACCCGAAACACCATATATTTT
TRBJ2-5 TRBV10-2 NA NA CASSEGPQTQYF TGCGCCAGCAGTGAGGGCCCCCAGACCCAGTACTTC
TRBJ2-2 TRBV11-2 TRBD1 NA CASSLDRQGRAGELFF TGTGCCAGCAGCTTAGATCGACAGGGAAGGGCCGGGGAGCTGTTTTTT
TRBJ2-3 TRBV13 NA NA CASSRTGQITDTQYF TGTGCCAGCAGCCGGACGGGGCAGATCACAGATACGCAGTATTTT
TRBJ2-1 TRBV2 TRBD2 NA CASKIGLADYNEQFF TGTGCCAGCAAGATAGGGCTAGCGGACTACAATGAGCAGTTCTTC
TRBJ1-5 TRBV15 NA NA CATSRDRAWRGNNQPQHF TGTGCCACCAGCAGAGATAGGGCGTGGCGGGGGAACAATCAGCCCCAGCATTTT
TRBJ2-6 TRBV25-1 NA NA CASSGSFSGANVLTF TGTGCCAGCAGTGGTAGTTTCTCTGGGGCCAACGTCCTGACTTTC
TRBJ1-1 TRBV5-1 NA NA CASSLGTLNTEAFF TGCGCCAGCAGCCTAGGGACATTGAACACTGAAGCTTTCTTT
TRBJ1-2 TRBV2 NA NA CASRAVTGYYGYTF TGTGCCAGCAGGGCCGTGACAGGTTACTATGGCTACACCTTC
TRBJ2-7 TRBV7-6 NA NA CASSLVRGVSYEQYF TGTGCCAGCAGCTTAGTGAGAGGTGTTTCCTACGAGCAGTACTTC
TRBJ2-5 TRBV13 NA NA CASSLGHAGETQYF TGTGCCAGCAGCTTGGGCCACGCGGGGGAGACCCAGTACTTC
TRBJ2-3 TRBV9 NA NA CASSVGGRGIDTQYF TGTGCCAGCAGCGTTGGAGGGAGAGGAATAGATACGCAGTATTTT
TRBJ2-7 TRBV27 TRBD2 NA CASSPRLSQRELKQYF TGTGCCAGCAGTCCCCGACTCTCCCAGCGGGAGCTGAAGCAGTACTTC
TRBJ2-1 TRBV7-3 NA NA CASSFFPPSSGDEQFF TGTGCCAGCAGCTTTTTCCCCCCTAGCTCTGGGGATGAGCAGTTCTTC
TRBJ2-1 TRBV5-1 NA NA CASSFSTTSYNEQFF TGCGCCAGCAGCTTTTCGACTACCTCCTACAATGAGCAGTTCTTC
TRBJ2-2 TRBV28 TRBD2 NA CASGLAGVPLTGELFF TGTGCCAGCGGGTTAGCGGGAGTCCCCCTCACCGGGGAGCTGTTTTTT
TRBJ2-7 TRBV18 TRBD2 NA CASSHTGGGLGDEQYF TGTGCCAGCTCACACACAGGAGGGGGACTAGGGGACGAGCAGTACTTC
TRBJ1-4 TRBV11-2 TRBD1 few CASSANRGREKLFF TGTGCCAGCAGCGCTAACAGGGGGCGTGAAAAACTGTTTTTT
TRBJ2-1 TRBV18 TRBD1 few CASSPRQGPYYNEQFF TGTGCCAGCTCACCTAGACAGGGACCATACTACAATGAGCAGTTCTTC